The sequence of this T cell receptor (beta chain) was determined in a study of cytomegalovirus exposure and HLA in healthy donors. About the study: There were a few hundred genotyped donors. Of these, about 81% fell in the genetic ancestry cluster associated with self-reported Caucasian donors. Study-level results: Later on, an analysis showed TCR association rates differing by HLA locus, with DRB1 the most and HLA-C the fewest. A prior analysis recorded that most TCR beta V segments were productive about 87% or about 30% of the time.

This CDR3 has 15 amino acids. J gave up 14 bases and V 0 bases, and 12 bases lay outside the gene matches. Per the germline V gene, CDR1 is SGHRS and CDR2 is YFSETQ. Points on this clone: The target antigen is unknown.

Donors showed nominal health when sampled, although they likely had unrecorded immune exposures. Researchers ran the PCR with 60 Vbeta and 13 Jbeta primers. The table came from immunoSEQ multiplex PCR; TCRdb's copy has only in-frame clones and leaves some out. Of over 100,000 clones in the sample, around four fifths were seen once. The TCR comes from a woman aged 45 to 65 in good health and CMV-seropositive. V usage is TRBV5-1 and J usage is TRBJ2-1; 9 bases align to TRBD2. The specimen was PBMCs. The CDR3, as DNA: TGCGCCAGCAGCTTGGGGGAAATAGCGGGGGAACCTAAGTTCTTC. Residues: CASSLGEIAGEPKFF.